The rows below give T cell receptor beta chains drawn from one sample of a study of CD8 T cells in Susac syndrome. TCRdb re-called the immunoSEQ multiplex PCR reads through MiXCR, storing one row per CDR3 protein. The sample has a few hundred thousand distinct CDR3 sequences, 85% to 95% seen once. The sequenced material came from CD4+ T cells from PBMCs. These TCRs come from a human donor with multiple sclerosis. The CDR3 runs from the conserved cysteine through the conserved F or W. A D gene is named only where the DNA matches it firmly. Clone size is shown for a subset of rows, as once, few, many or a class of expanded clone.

DNA: TGCAGCGTACGAGGATTTGAGGGCGGGAACTATGGCTACACCTTC
CDR3: CSVRGFEGGNYGYTF
V: TRBV29-1
J: TRBJ1-2
D: .
size: .

DNA: TGTGCCAGCAGTCGACTAGCGGGGGCCCAAGAGACCCAGTACTTC
CDR3: CASSRLAGAQETQYF
V: TRBV6-4
J: TRBJ2-5
D: TRBD2
size: .

DNA: TGCAGTGCTAGACAGACTAGCCGGGAGACCCAGTACTTC
CDR3: CSARQTSRETQYF
V: TRBV20-1
J: TRBJ2-5
D: TRBD2
size: .

DNA: TGCAGCGCCTCAGGGACAGCAACTAATCAGCCCCAGCATTTT
CDR3: CSASGTATNQPQHF
V: TRBV29-1
J: TRBJ1-5
D: TRBD1
size: .

DNA: TGCAGCCCACTGTCTGACCAAGAGACCCAGTACTTC
CDR3: CSPLSDQETQYF
V: TRBV20-1
J: TRBJ2-5
D: .
size: .

DNA: TGCGCCAGCCAATTCCGACAGGGGCACACTGAAGCTTTCTTT
CDR3: CASQFRQGHTEAFF
V: TRBV5-1
J: TRBJ1-1
D: TRBD1
size: .

DNA: TGCAGCGTGCTCCAATCACCGACCGGGGAGCTGTTTTTT
CDR3: CSVLQSPTGELFF
V: TRBV29-1
J: TRBJ2-2
D: .
size: .

DNA: TGCAGCGTTGAGGGACAGGGTTGGACTGAAGCTTTCTTT
CDR3: CSVEGQGWTEAFF
V: TRBV29-1
J: TRBJ1-1
D: TRBD1
size: .

DNA: TGTGCCAGCAGCCAGGGGGCAGATACGCAGTATTTT
CDR3: CASSQGADTQYF
V: TRBV7-9
J: TRBJ2-3
D: TRBD1
size: .

DNA: TGTGCCTGGACCGCCCGGGGAGGCACTGAAGCTTTCTTT
CDR3: CAWTARGGTEAFF
V: TRBV30
J: TRBJ1-1
D: .
size: .

DNA: TGTGCCAGTAGTATCCGAACGACCGGGAGCTCCTACGAGCAGTACTTC
CDR3: CASSIRTTGSSYEQYF
V: TRBV19
J: TRBJ2-7
D: .
size: .

DNA: TGTGCCTGGAGTCCCGGAACCAACACCGGGGAGCTGTTTTTT
CDR3: CAWSPGTNTGELFF
V: TRBV30
J: TRBJ2-2
D: .
size: .

DNA: TGCAGCGTTGAAGTGGTGGTCGGGGACATTCAGTACTTC
CDR3: CSVEVVVGDIQYF
V: TRBV29-1
J: TRBJ2-4
D: .
size: .

DNA: TGCAGTGCACCCGACCCTACGGGCTCCTCCTACGAGCAGTACTTC
CDR3: CSAPDPTGSSYEQYF
V: TRBV20-1
J: TRBJ2-7
D: .
size: .

DNA: TGCGCCAGCACCCTGCGTCCAGGGGGCGATTCACCCCTCCACTTT
CDR3: CASTLRPGGDSPLHF
V: TRBV5-1
J: TRBJ1-6
D: TRBD1
size: once

DNA: TGTGCCAGCAGCCAACCCGGGACAGGGGTGTTTGGCTACACCTTC
CDR3: CASSQPGTGVFGYTF
V: TRBV3-1
J: TRBJ1-2
D: TRBD1
size: .

DNA: TGCAGTGCTAGACAGGGGTGGCAAGAGACCCAGTACTTC
CDR3: CSARQGWQETQYF
V: TRBV20-1
J: TRBJ2-5
D: .
size: .

DNA: TGTGCCAGCAGTTTATTGGGGAAGCAGGGAGGTGAGACCCAGTACTTC
CDR3: CASSLLGKQGGETQYF
V: TRBV27
J: TRBJ2-5
D: .
size: .

DNA: TGTGCCAGCAGCCAAGTCGGGGAGCAGTACTTC
CDR3: CASSQVGEQYF
V: TRBV3-1
J: TRBJ2-7
D: .
size: few

DNA: TGTGCTAGTGGTATACCGACGGGCACAGATACGCAGTATTTT
CDR3: CASGIPTGTDTQYF
V: TRBV12-5
J: TRBJ2-3
D: .
size: .

DNA: TGTGCCAGCAATGCAGGGGCTAACTATGGCTACACCTTC
CDR3: CASNAGANYGYTF
V: TRBV6-5
J: TRBJ1-2
D: .
size: .

DNA: TGTGCCAGCAGCCCCGTTAGGGGCAGGGGGGATGGCTACACCTTC
CDR3: CASSPVRGRGDGYTF
V: TRBV7-9
J: TRBJ1-2
D: TRBD1
size: .

DNA: TGTGCCAGCAGTTTTTCCTACAATGAGCAGTTCTTC
CDR3: CASSFSYNEQFF
V: TRBV12-3/TRBV12-4
J: TRBJ2-1
D: .
size: .

DNA: TGTGCCAGCAGCTTAGGGTTGAATTCACCCCTCCACTTT
CDR3: CASSLGLNSPLHF
V: TRBV7-2
J: TRBJ1-6
D: .
size: .

DNA: TGTGCCAGCAGTTACTCTTCGGGCAGGGCCCGCACAGATACGCAGTATTTT
CDR3: CASSYSSGRARTDTQYF
V: TRBV6-5
J: TRBJ2-3
D: .
size: .

DNA: TGTGCCAGCAGTTTGTATGAGGATACGCAGTATTTT
CDR3: CASSLYEDTQYF
V: TRBV12-3/TRBV12-4
J: TRBJ2-3
D: .
size: .

DNA: TGTGCCAGCAGTCGAGAATCCATGAACACTGAAGCTTTCTTT
CDR3: CASSRESMNTEAFF
V: TRBV7-9
J: TRBJ1-1
D: .
size: once

DNA: TGTGCCAGCAGCTTAGCGCTCGACAGGGAGGCCGGGGAGCTGTTTTTT
CDR3: CASSLALDREAGELFF
V: TRBV7-9
J: TRBJ2-2
D: .
size: .

DNA: TGTGCCAGCAGCCAAGTCGCAGGGGGCGATTCACCCCTCCACTTT
CDR3: CASSQVAGGDSPLHF
V: TRBV3-1
J: TRBJ1-6
D: TRBD1
size: .

DNA: TGTGCCAGCAGCTTTCTTCAGGGGCGAGGACTCTACGAGCAGTACTTC
CDR3: CASSFLQGRGLYEQYF
V: TRBV11-2
J: TRBJ2-7
D: .
size: .

DNA: TGCAGCGTTGGAGGGATCGGGTCCAATGAGCAGTTCTTC
CDR3: CSVGGIGSNEQFF
V: TRBV29-1
J: TRBJ2-1
D: .
size: .

DNA: TGTGCCAGCGCGTCGGGGACAGGGCAGATTGGGCGGGGGGATACGCAGTATTTT
CDR3: CASASGTGQIGRGDTQYF
V: TRBV4-2
J: TRBJ2-3
D: TRBD1
size: .

DNA: TGCAGTGCCCACCGACTAGCGGGGCTTCTCTACAATGAGCAGTTCTTC
CDR3: CSAHRLAGLLYNEQFF
V: TRBV20-1
J: TRBJ2-1
D: TRBD2
size: .

DNA: TGTGCCAGCAGTGACTCGGGGACAGGGTTGGATGAGCAGTTCTTC
CDR3: CASSDSGTGLDEQFF
V: TRBV6-4
J: TRBJ2-1
D: TRBD1
size: .

DNA: TGTGCCTGGAGTGGGGGACTAGGTCGGGATGAGCAGTTCTTC
CDR3: CAWSGGLGRDEQFF
V: TRBV30
J: TRBJ2-1
D: TRBD2
size: .

DNA: TGCAGCGTTGGCGGGGATTGGAACACTGAAGCTTTCTTT
CDR3: CSVGGDWNTEAFF
V: TRBV29-1
J: TRBJ1-1
D: .
size: .

DNA: TGTGCCAGCAGTCTCACCCCGAACACTGAAGCTTTCTTT
CDR3: CASSLTPNTEAFF
V: TRBV6-6
J: TRBJ1-1
D: .
size: .

DNA: TGTGCCAGCAGCACGGGGACCCCGGATGGGGGTTCACCCCTCCACTTT
CDR3: CASSTGTPDGGSPLHF
V: TRBV13
J: TRBJ1-6
D: .
size: .

DNA: TGCAGTCTTTTACCTCACGATGAGCAGTTCTTC
CDR3: CSLLPHDEQFF
V: TRBV20-1
J: TRBJ2-1
D: .
size: once

DNA: TGTGCCAGCAGCGGGACCGGGACAGGGAATTCACCCCTCCACTTT
CDR3: CASSGTGTGNSPLHF
V: TRBV9
J: TRBJ1-6
D: TRBD1
size: .

DNA: TGTGCCAGCACCTCCGGACCCACACCCTTTGAGGAGCAGTTCTTC
CDR3: CASTSGPTPFEEQFF
V: TRBV3-1
J: TRBJ2-1
D: .
size: .

DNA: TGTGCCAGCAGTTTAATGGGGATAGACGGCTACACCTTC
CDR3: CASSLMGIDGYTF
V: TRBV12-3/TRBV12-4
J: TRBJ1-2
D: .
size: .

DNA: TGTGCCACCAGCAGAGACACCCGCGGGGGGACCATATATTTT
CDR3: CATSRDTRGGTIYF
V: TRBV15
J: TRBJ1-3
D: .
size: .

DNA: TGCAGCGCTAACAGGGGGGGAAGCACTGAAGCTTTCTTT
CDR3: CSANRGGSTEAFF
V: TRBV29-1
J: TRBJ1-1
D: TRBD1
size: .

DNA: TGTGCCAGCAGACCAAGTCGTCAGAACACTGAAGCTTTCTTT
CDR3: CASRPSRQNTEAFF
V: TRBV3-1
J: TRBJ1-1
D: .
size: .

DNA: TGTGCCAGCAGTTACCGGCCCGTCGAGGGCTACGAGCAGTACTTC
CDR3: CASSYRPVEGYEQYF
V: TRBV6-5
J: TRBJ2-7
D: .
size: .

DNA: TGTGCCAGCAGCCAAGAGGCGGCGAGTTCACCCCTCCACTTT
CDR3: CASSQEAASSPLHF
V: TRBV3-1
J: TRBJ1-6
D: .
size: .

DNA: TGCAGTGCTAGAGGGCCGTGGGACAATGAGCAGTTCTTC
CDR3: CSARGPWDNEQFF
V: TRBV20-1
J: TRBJ2-1
D: .
size: .

DNA: TGTGCTAGCAGCTTAGGTAGCGGGGGGGCAGATACGCAGTATTTT
CDR3: CASSLGSGGADTQYF
V: TRBV7-7
J: TRBJ2-3
D: TRBD2
size: .

DNA: TGTGCCAGCAGTGACGATTCGGGTTTATACAATGAGCAGTTCTTC
CDR3: CASSDDSGLYNEQFF
V: TRBV7-9
J: TRBJ2-1
D: .
size: .

DNA: TGTGCCAGCAGCTTTTTGGGGGGGCCAGTTCTCGAGCAGTACTTC
CDR3: CASSFLGGPVLEQYF
V: TRBV11-2
J: TRBJ2-7
D: .
size: once

DNA: TGCGCCAGCAGCTTGGTGGCAGGGACTGGGGCCAACGTCCTGACTTTC
CDR3: CASSLVAGTGANVLTF
V: TRBV5-1
J: TRBJ2-6
D: .
size: .

DNA: TGTGCCAGCAGTGCGGAGAACAGTAATTCACCCCTCCACTTT
CDR3: CASSAENSNSPLHF
V: TRBV25-1
J: TRBJ1-6
D: .
size: .

DNA: TGTGCCAGCAGCTTTAGCGGGGGGTACAATGAGCAGTTCTTC
CDR3: CASSFSGGYNEQFF
V: TRBV7-2
J: TRBJ2-1
D: TRBD2
size: .

DNA: TGCAGTGCTAGGGGAACCCACGAGCAGTACTTC
CDR3: CSARGTHEQYF
V: TRBV20-1
J: TRBJ2-7
D: .
size: .

DNA: TGCAGCGTTGAAAGGGTGGAAGTTGGTGCTGAAGCTTTCTTT
CDR3: CSVERVEVGAEAFF
V: TRBV29-1
J: TRBJ1-1
D: .
size: .

DNA: TGTGCCACCAGCAGAGAAGTCGACAGACAGCCCCAGCATTTT
CDR3: CATSREVDRQPQHF
V: TRBV15
J: TRBJ1-5
D: .
size: .

DNA: TGCAGTGTTACCGCTAGCGGGGACCAAGAGACCCAGTACTTC
CDR3: CSVTASGDQETQYF
V: TRBV20-1
J: TRBJ2-5
D: TRBD2
size: .

DNA: TGCAGTGCTAGAGACCCCGGACAGGGACCGGGCGATACGCAGTATTTT
CDR3: CSARDPGQGPGDTQYF
V: TRBV20-1
J: TRBJ2-3
D: TRBD1
size: .

DNA: TGTGCCGCTGGGGGCGATTCACCCCTCCACTTT
CDR3: CAAGGDSPLHF
V: TRBV3-1
J: TRBJ1-6
D: .
size: .